This T cell receptor (beta chain) was observed in a study of identical twins (dated by TCRdb to between 2015 and 2016). Background on the whole study: To test whether fetal clonotypes persist, the study used deep sequencing on TCR alpha and beta repertoires from monozygotic twins, unrelated adults of various ages, and cord blood. To rule out contamination, the twin experiments were replicated at different times with different library preparation protocols.

Every donor was a healthy Caucasian. Findings and caveats that apply to the study as a whole: Because the same donors could not be followed over many years, the conclusions depended on cross-sectional statistical analysis. Invariant T cells such as MAIT and iNKT could partly confound zero-insertion analyses, though diverse VJ usage argued against this for most clonotypes. Compared with coincidental sharing between unrelated individuals, out-of-frame TCR alpha sequences shared between twins showed an excess of sequences with low generation probability. A weaker excess of twin sharing was found in beta out-of-frame sequences because the signal-to-noise ratio was lowered by fewer shared sequences. Fewer insertions were carried by abundant cord blood beta clonotypes, a similar but weaker trend appeared in young adult naive repertoires, and no such trend appeared in memory repertoires. Recombination models systematically underestimated out-of-frame TCR alpha sharing in monozygotic twins but agreed with sharing between unrelated individuals.

A note on this clonotype: It has no known antigen specificity. No per-base quality is available; no much larger clone lies one base away.

The CDR3 numbers 16 residues from cysteine through phenylalanine. Just the 48-base CDR3 DNA is kept, in frame starting at base 1. The method was 5' RACE. Sequencing instrument: Illumina HiSeq 2000. Template switching introduced a universal primer binding site; the final cDNA contained a unique molecular identifier, enabling accurate counting of TCR cDNA molecules. First-strand cDNA for TCR alpha and beta chains was synthesized from specific primers in the conserved constant-segment region. Each cDNA library was double barcoded, with a SMART-Mk sample barcode plus Illumina barcodes, to control for contamination. Two successive PCR steps introduced TruSeq adapter sequences along with Illumina sample barcodes. The Illumina HiSeq platform was used with custom primers to sequence TCR alpha and beta cDNA libraries. The published analysis was carried out like this. Raw reads were processed with MiGEC to extract unique molecular identifiers, and MiXCR was used to determine CDR3 positions. For each individual, recombination models were inferred using an EM algorithm with the repgenHMM and IGoR tools. Shared clonotypes were analyzed with the tcR package in R, and sharing was normalized by the product of cloneset sizes. To study raw recombination free of thymic and clonal selection effects, out-of-frame nonproductive sequences were analyzed. TCRdb reprocessing: public reads trimmed at Q25 with fastp, clones called with MiXCR, in-frame beta chains kept. Every CDR3 protein is listed once, alongside the most common genes and DNA of its rows. TCRdb, not the original authors, processed these V and J calls. The sample table holds roughly 1,500,000 distinct CDR3 sequences, of which about 32% were seen once. Jointly, the top ten make up less than 0.35% of the sample.

Sequencing used cord blood. The sequence is built from TRBV21-1 and TRBJ1-2; whether TRBD1, the table's D call, matches the DNA was not checked. TRBV21-1 is deemed a pseudogene. The sequence came from a newborn girl in good health. The CDR3 in this case is CASSDERGTGFSGYTF. The bases are TGTGCCAGCAGCGACGAAAGGGGGACAGGGTTTTCTGGCTACACCTTC.